This T cell receptor (beta chain) stems from a study of control samples from healthy donors and cancer patients. Clones were read by immunoSEQ multiplex PCR, and TCRdb kept only the in-frame ones, dropping some. The table has about 86,000 clones, about 89% seen once. The CDR3 totals 12 residues. Unmatched junction bases numbered 4, after V lost 6 bases and J lost 6 bases. The germline V gene has CDR1 MNHEY and CDR2 SVGAGI. The sequencing sample was made of PBMCs. The rearrangement joins TRBV6-5 to TRBJ1-2; 7 bases line up with TRBD1. This clonotype was sampled from a woman aged 45 to 65 with colorectal cancer. Here the CDR3 reads CASSPDRDGYTF. The CDR3 bases are TGTGCCAGCAGCCCCGACAGGGATGGCTACACCTTC.